The clone carrying this T cell receptor beta chain was recorded many times. The target antigen is unknown. TCRdb re-analysed the RT-PCR reads in MiXCR, keeping a single row per CDR3 protein. There are over 150,000 distinct CDR3 sequences in the sample; around an eighth occur only once, and approximately 24% lies in the top ten. The CDR3 covers 11 residues. The germline V and J ends were trimmed by 5 bases and 10 bases, with 12 bases remaining between them. CDR1 is DFQATT and CDR2 is SNEGSKA in the germline V gene (reference sequence). These data belong to a study of response to subunit inactivated influenza vaccine. Study conclusions and caveats: A suggestion made by the authors is that each seasonal influenza vaccination recruits few new T cells.

J is TRBJ2-1 and V is TRBV20-1; tentatively, D is TRBD2 (5 bases). The sequence was collected from a man aged 45-65 years who received an inactivated influenza vaccine. The input for sequencing was CD8+ T cells sorted from PBMCs, taken roughly 5 days after vaccination. CDR3 region: CSARMVAEQFF. For the CDR3, the DNA is TGCAGTGCTCGGATGGTAGCGGAGCAGTTCTTC.